This T cell receptor (beta chain) was captured in a study of T cell repertoires in cytomegalovirus infection. For the study at large: Evidence of both CMV infection and a matching HLA type came from public TCR beta signatures.

The CDR3 extends over 12 amino acids. The germline CDR1 and CDR2 sequences are MNHEY and SVGAGI. Study results and limitations: Cumulated frequencies of public TCR beta families served to identify carriers of CMV plus the relevant HLA.

A note on this clonotype: Its antigen is not identified. The junction departs from germline at one end; a sequencing error may be responsible.

TCRdb ran MiXCR on the reads and lists one entry per CDR3 protein. The sample has 600,000 to 800,000 distinct CDR3 sequences, about 24% seen once. The chain carries TRBV6-5 and TRBJ1-1; tentatively, D is TRBD1 (6 bases). Input material: CD8+ T cells from PBMCs. The source is a human donor in good health (CMV status not recorded). Some clones in this sample may be carry-over from other donors' samples. The CDR3 bases are TGTACCAGCAGTCCAACAGGGACTGAAGCTTTCTTT. Amino acids: CTSSPTGTEAFF.